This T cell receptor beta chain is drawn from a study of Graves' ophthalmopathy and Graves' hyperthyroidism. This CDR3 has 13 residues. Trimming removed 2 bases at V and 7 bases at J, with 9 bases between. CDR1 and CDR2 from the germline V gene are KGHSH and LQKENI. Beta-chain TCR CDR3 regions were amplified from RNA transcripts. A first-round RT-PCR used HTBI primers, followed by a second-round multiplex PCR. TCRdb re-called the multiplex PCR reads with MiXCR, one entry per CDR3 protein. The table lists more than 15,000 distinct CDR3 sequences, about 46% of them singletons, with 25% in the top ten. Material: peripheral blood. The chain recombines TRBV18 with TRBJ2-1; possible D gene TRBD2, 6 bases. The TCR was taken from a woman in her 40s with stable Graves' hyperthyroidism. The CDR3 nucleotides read TGTGCCAGCTCACCAACGGGAGTAAATGAGCAGTTCTTC. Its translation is CASSPTGVNEQFF.